A single sample gave rise to the 30 T cell receptor beta chains below, sequenced in a study of blood T cell repertoires in COVID-19. Clones were sequenced by immunoSEQ multiplex PCR, and TCRdb holds only the in-frame ones, with some missing. The sample records under 150,000 clones, roughly 83% being singletons. The material sequenced was peripheral blood. These receptor sequences come from a man younger than 45 with acute or convalescent COVID-19.

The chain combines TRBV7-8 with TRBJ2-7; D not resolved. Germline V gene data show CDR1 as SGHVS and CDR2 as FQNEAQ. Trimming removed 1 base at V and 0 bases at J, with 7 bases between. The CDR3 consists of 14 residues. In DNA form, the CDR3 reads TGTGCCAGCAGCTTAGGTTCAGGCTCCTACGAGCAGTACGTC. Its translation: CASSLGSGSYEQYV.

The V call is TRBV27, the J call TRBJ2-3; possibly TRBD1 for D (5 bases). V dropped 4 bases and J dropped 5 bases, with 19 bases sitting between them. Germline CDR1 reads MNHEY; CDR2 reads SMNVEV (reference sequence). This CDR3 contains 16 residues. In nucleotides, the CDR3 is TGTGCCAGCAGTTCGTTGATGGCAGGGATGGAAGATACGCAGTATTTT. It specifies CASSSLMAGMEDTQYF.

The J gene is TRBJ2-7, the V gene TRBV27, with D perhaps matching TRBD1 (6 bases). This CDR3 is built from 13 residues. CDR1 MNHEY and CDR2 SMNVEV come from the germline V gene (reference sequence). Trimming pared 6 bases from V and 6 bases from J, leaving 15 bases between. The CDR3 region is CASRPYRAGEQYF. CDR3 coding DNA: TGTGCCAGCAGGCCCTACAGGGCGGGCGAGCAGTACTTC.

The rearrangement uses TRBV5-1 and TRBJ1-2; 7 bases line up with TRBD1. The CDR3 is 15 residues long. V dropped 3 bases and J dropped 7; count of bases not matched to a gene: 12. CDR1 is SGHRS and CDR2 is YFSETQ in the germline V gene. This chain's CDR3 is CASSYRTGGAGGYTF. The DNA for the CDR3 is TGCGCCAGCAGCTATCGGACAGGCGGGGCGGGTGGCTACACCTTC.

This sequence joins TRBV2 and TRBJ2-2; 7 bases are a match to TRBD1. Per the germline V gene, CDR1 is SNHLY and CDR2 is FYNNEI. V dropped 10 bases and J dropped 0; count of bases not matched to a gene: 2. The CDR3 is 13 amino acids. CDR3 coding DNA: TGTGCCACCCAGGGGGCGAACACCGGGGAGCTGTTTTTT. As protein: CATQGANTGELFF.

This chain links TRBV6-5 with TRBJ1-6; TRBD1 matches 8 bases. The CDR3 is 15 residues long. The ends lost 2 bases at V and 9 bases at J; junction bases unmatched: 6. The germline gives CDR1 MNHEY, CDR2 SVGAGI. In nucleotides, the CDR3 is TGTGCCAGCAGTTACCTAGGACAGGGAATTTCACCCCTCCACTTT. Encoded protein: CASSYLGQGISPLHF.

The J gene is TRBJ1-6, the V gene TRBV6-2 or TRBV6-3; D possibly corresponds to TRBD1 (6 bases). The germline CDR1 and CDR2 sequences are MNHEY and SVGEGT. The CDR3 has 15 residues. The germline V and J ends were trimmed by 6 bases and 10 bases, with 19 bases remaining between them. CDR3 nucleotides: TGTGCCAGCAGCCCAGGACAGTCAATAGGGTCACCCCTCCACTTT. Protein product: CASSPGQSIGSPLHF.

V is TRBV9 and J is TRBJ2-2; D possibly corresponds to TRBD1 (5 bases). Looked up from germline, CDR1 is SGDLS and CDR2 is YYNGEE. Trimming took 3 bases from V and 0 from J, leaving 9 bases between them. CDR3 length: 15 amino acids. The CDR3 spells CASSETTANTGELFF. The CDR3 DNA reads TGTGCCAGCAGCGAGACGACAGCGAACACCGGGGAGCTGTTTTTT.

V gene TRBV7-8 combines with J gene TRBJ2-5; the D gene is possibly TRBD1 (6 bases). Germline loops: CDR1 SGHVS, CDR2 FQNEAQ. V lost 2 bases and J lost 0, with 16 bases in between. This CDR3 is 17 amino acids long. DNA of the CDR3: TGTGCCAGCAGCTTATTAGACCCCACAGGGTACCAAGAGACCCAGTACTTC. It yields the protein CASSLLDPTGYQETQYF.

The chain has TRBV6-5 and TRBJ1-5; D is perhaps TRBD1 (6 bases). V was pared by 4 bases and J by 0 bases, with 7 bases between. CDR1 is MNHEY, CDR2 SVGAGI, per germline. CDR3 length equals 14 residues. CDR3 loop: CASSWTASNQPQHF. CDR3 nucleotides: TGTGCCAGCAGTTGGACAGCTAGCAATCAGCCCCAGCATTTT.

V and J are TRBV3-1 (or the pseudogene TRBV3-2) and TRBJ2-5; D is ambiguous. The CDR3 is made up of 12 amino acids. Trimming left V 8 bases short and J 0 bases short, with 7 bases between. Germline-derived CDR1 and CDR2 are LGHDT and YNNKEL (reference sequence). In nucleotides, the CDR3 is TGTGCCAGCTCGAGGTACCAAGAGACCCAGTACTTC. Its protein is CASSRYQETQYF.

This chain links TRBV5-6 with TRBJ2-1, with a weak D call TRBD2 (7 bases). Germline assignment: CDR1 SGHDT and CDR2 YYEEEE. Trimming left V 4 bases short and J 8 bases short, with 19 bases between. CDR3 length equals 15 residues. The CDR3 loop reads CASSPDGGGRYEQFF. In DNA form, the CDR3 reads TGTGCCAGCAGCCCGGATGGGGGGGGGCGCTATGAGCAGTTCTTC.

There are a few counts of this clone. This chain links TRBV7-9 with TRBJ2-3, with TRBD2 as a possible D gene (6 bases). From germline, CDR1 is SEHNR and CDR2 FQNEAQ (reference sequence). The CDR3 has 12 amino acids. The CDR3 sequence: CAGGGSTDTQYF. The CDR3 DNA is TGTGCGGGGGGAGGTAGCACAGATACGCAGTATTTT.

V is TRBV18 and J is TRBJ2-1; D ambiguous. V was trimmed by 2 bases and J by 6 bases, leaving 11 bases between them. The CDR3 extends over 14 amino acids. Germline V gives CDR1 KGHSH, CDR2 LQKENI. CDR3 sequence (DNA): TGTGCCAGCTCACCATTGGTAGTGTCCAATGAGCAGTTCTTC. Translation gives CASSPLVVSNEQFF.

The chain joins TRBV13 to TRBJ2-1; TRBD1 might be the D (6 bases). Germline lookup yields CDR1 PRHDT and CDR2 FYEKMQ (reference sequence). There are 16 residues in the CDR3. V lost 4 bases and J 5 bases, leaving 18 bases between the germline ends. The CDR3 spells CASSYIMPGQNNEQFF. The DNA for the CDR3 is TGTGCCAGCAGCTATATTATGCCCGGACAGAACAATGAGCAGTTCTTC. The variable domain in full, with the rest retrieved from reference TRBV13 and TRBJ2-1, is AAGVIQSPRHLIKEKRETATLKCYPIPRHDTVYWYQQGPGQDPQFLISFYEKMQSDKGSIPDRFSAQQFSDYHSELNMSSLELGDSALYFCASSYIMPGQNNEQFFGPGTRLTVL.

The V and J genes are TRBV5-1 and TRBJ2-1; 8 nucleotides line up with TRBD2. This CDR3 region has 16 residues. CDR1 and CDR2 from the germline V gene are SGHRS and YFSETQ. J was trimmed by 5 bases and V by 7 bases; bases with no gene match: 14. CDR3 protein: CASRSGRGSNNNEQFF. The CDR3, as DNA: TGCGCCAGCCGATCCGGGAGGGGTTCAAACAACAATGAGCAGTTCTTC.

Only one count was recorded for this clone. This chain links TRBV19 with TRBJ1-2; D is unresolved. The V end was cut by 3 bases, the J end by 12 bases, with 8 bases between. CDR1 and CDR2 from the germline V gene are LNHDA and SQIVND (reference sequence). The CDR3 is made up of 10 amino acids. Here the CDR3 reads CASSMLGNTF. In nucleotides, the CDR3 is TGTGCCAGTAGTATGCTAGGAAACACCTTC.

This clone was seen more than once but under ten times. The chain has TRBV11-1 and TRBJ1-1; possibly TRBD1 for D (5 bases). V was cut by 1 base and J by 1 base, with 13 bases left in between. The CDR3 extends over 16 amino acids. Germline lookup yields CDR1 SGHAT and CDR2 FQDESV (reference sequence). In nucleotides, the CDR3 is TGTGCCAGCAGCTTAGATAGTAGGACACCGAACACTGAAGCTTTCTTT. It codes for CASSLDSRTPNTEAFF.

V and J are TRBV27 and TRBJ1-5, with D tentatively TRBD1 (5 bases). The ends were cut back, 2 bases at V and 6 bases at J, with 11 bases in the middle. Germline V gives CDR1 MNHEY, CDR2 SMNVEV (reference sequence). The CDR3 has 14 amino acids. As DNA, the CDR3 is TGTGCCAGCAGTTTAAACGGGGGAGGTCAGCCCCAGCATTTT. Encoded protein: CASSLNGGGQPQHF.

On this clone: Other DNA variants within this sample encode the same CDR3. The chain employs TRBV27 and TRBJ1-2, with a possible D match to TRBD1 (5 bases). This CDR3 region has 13 residues. Per germline, CDR1 MNHEY and CDR2 SMNVEV (reference sequence). V lost 2 bases and J lost 1, with 5 bases in between. The CDR3 reads CASSLQGNYGYTF. CDR3 nucleotides: TGTGCCAGCAGTTTACAGGGTAACTATGGCTACACCTTC.

V usage is TRBV28 and J usage is TRBJ2-2; TRBD2 agrees at 8 bases. Per germline, CDR1 MDHEN and CDR2 SYDVKM. V lost 6 bases to trimming and J lost 4 bases; unmatched junction nucleotides: 16. This CDR3 has 18 amino acids. The DNA for the CDR3 is TGTGCCAGCAGACTCCCTCGGGGGGGAGGGCCTGGCACCGGGGAGCTGTTTTTT. It encodes CASRLPRGGGPGTGELFF.

The table lists this clone with a few counts. This sequence joins TRBV19 and TRBJ1-1; possible D gene TRBD1, 6 bases. The CDR3 length is 13 residues. The germline gives CDR1 LNHDA, CDR2 SQIVND (reference sequence). V lost 4 bases and J lost 1, with 7 bases in between. In DNA, the CDR3 is TGTGCCAGTAGTACACAGGGGAACACTGAAGCTTTCTTT. Translated, it gives CASSTQGNTEAFF.

The chain is built from TRBV11-3 and TRBJ1-6; 9 bases agree with TRBD1. This CDR3 spans 13 amino acids. Per germline, CDR1 SGHNT and CDR2 YENEEA. Trimming at V came to 0 bases and at J to 14 bases, leaving 2 bases not matched to a gene. This CDR3 reads CASSLDRDRALHF. Here the CDR3 DNA reads TGTGCCAGCAGCTTAGATCGGGACAGGGCCCTCCACTTT.

The V and J genes are TRBV10-3 and TRBJ1-3; the match to TRBD1 covers 12 bases. J was trimmed by 2 bases and V by 10 bases; bases with no gene match: 6. From germline, CDR1 is ENHRY and CDR2 SYGVKD. The CDR3 length is 15 residues. The CDR3 reads CATVGDRGPGNTIYF. CDR3 nucleotides: TGTGCCACCGTGGGGGACAGGGGGCCTGGAAACACCATATATTTT.

The chain combines TRBV7-2 with TRBJ2-7; perhaps TRBD1 as D (5 bases). The CDR3 loop spans 14 amino acids. CDR1 SGHTA and CDR2 FQGNSA come from the germline V gene. V lost 5 bases, J lost 2 bases, and 13 bases lay in between. Here the CDR3 reads CASSAPRVPYEQYF. The CDR3 nucleotides are TGTGCCAGCAGCGCTCCCAGGGTGCCCTACGAGCAGTACTTC. Looking up the rest from reference TRBV7-2 and TRBJ2-7 gives the full variable domain: GAGVSQSPSNKVTEKGKDVELRCDPISGHTALYWYRQSLGQGLEFLIYFQGNSAPDKSGLPSDRFSAERTGGSVSTLTIQRTQQEDSAVYLCASSAPRVPYEQYFGPGTRLTVT.

This clone was observed a few times. The chain employs TRBV7-8 and TRBJ1-5, with D tentatively TRBD1 (5 bases). V lost 0 bases, J lost 2 bases, and 8 bases lay in between. This CDR3 is 15 amino acids long. Germline V gene data show CDR1 as SGHVS and CDR2 as FQNEAQ. The CDR3 bases are TGTGCCAGCAGCTTAGCGCTACAGGGCAATCAGCCCCAGCATTTT. It specifies CASSLALQGNQPQHF.

The rearrangement joins TRBV5-1 to TRBJ1-1; no reliable D call. The CDR3 is made up of 12 amino acids. Deletions cut 5 bases from V and 1 base from J, with 6 bases between. Germline values: CDR1 SGHRS, CDR2 YFSETQ. Here the CDR3 reads CASREGNTEAFF. The CDR3 DNA is TGCGCCAGCAGGGAGGGGAACACTGAAGCTTTCTTT.

The V and J genes are TRBV7-9 and TRBJ2-1; 7 bases are shared with TRBD2. This CDR3 region has 13 residues. V shed 5 bases, J shed 6 bases, and the junction held 4 bases outside the gene matches. Germline loops: CDR1 SEHNR, CDR2 FQNEAQ (reference sequence). The CDR3 DNA reads TGTGCCAGCAGCCCTGGGGGGGGCAATGAGCAGTTCTTC. It translates to CASSPGGGNEQFF.

The rearrangement uses TRBV4-3 and TRBJ1-4; D remains unclear. The CDR3 sequence is 17 residues long. The germline gives CDR1 LGHNA, CDR2 YSLEER. With 0 bases removed from V and 10 bases from J, the gap between germline ends came to 21 bases. The CDR3 loop is CASSQDFGVGGYGKLFF. Here the CDR3 DNA reads TGCGCCAGCAGCCAAGATTTCGGGGTGGGTGGGTATGGAAAACTGTTTTTT.

This chain links TRBV4-2 with TRBJ1-1; D unclear. Germline CDR1 reads LGHNA; CDR2 reads YNFKEQ. This CDR3 has 13 residues. V lost 2 bases, J lost 1 base, and 5 bases lay in between. The CDR3: CASSQYKNTEAFF. The CDR3 DNA reads TGTGCCAGCAGCCAATATAAGAACACTGAAGCTTTCTTT.